The next 23 T cell receptor beta chains were all read from a single sample in a study of blood T cell repertoires in COVID-19. Sequencing used immunoSEQ multiplex PCR; TCRdb keeps in-frame clones, though not all of them. The repertoire holds more than 250,000 clones, with about 87% as singletons. Sequencing input: PBMCs or T cells enriched from blood (not recorded which). These receptor sequences come from a woman aged 25-40 years who had recovered from COVID-19.

The chain is built from TRBV5-1 and TRBJ1-2; D gene uncertain. The V gene's germline CDR1 is SGHRS and CDR2 YFSETQ. The CDR3 runs to 13 residues. V dropped 1 base and J dropped 4 bases, with 8 bases sitting between them. Here the CDR3 reads CASSLSSFYGYTF. As DNA, the CDR3 is TGCGCCAGCAGCTTGTCGAGTTTCTATGGCTACACCTTC.

The chain has TRBV7-2 and TRBJ1-5, with D perhaps matching TRBD1 (6 bases). Germline CDR1 and CDR2: SGHTA and FQGNSA. V lost 1 base, J lost 7 bases, and 11 bases lay in between. The CDR3 sequence is 14 residues long. This CDR3 reads CASSLVAGEQPQHF. Written as DNA, the CDR3 is TGTGCCAGCAGCTTAGTGGCAGGGGAACAGCCCCAGCATTTT.

V usage is TRBV28 and J usage is TRBJ1-2; maybe TRBD1 (6 bases). Germline assignment: CDR1 MDHEN and CDR2 SYDVKM. The CDR3 runs to 12 residues. V dropped 7 bases and J dropped 6 bases, with 12 bases sitting between them. CDR3: CASKAQGHGYTF. In DNA form, the CDR3 reads TGTGCCAGCAAGGCACAGGGTCATGGCTACACCTTC.

V gene TRBV10-3 combines with J gene TRBJ2-2, with TRBD2 matching over 8 bases. The V and J ends lost 3 bases and 2 bases, in that order; junction bases with no gene match: 2. Germline assignment: CDR1 ENHRY and CDR2 SYGVKD. This CDR3 has 15 residues. The CDR3 here is CAISEAGDNTGELFF. The CDR3 DNA is TGTGCCATCAGTGAAGCGGGGGATAACACCGGGGAGCTGTTTTTT.

The chain uses TRBV7-2 and TRBJ2-5; the match to TRBD2 covers 13 bases. CDR1 and CDR2 from the germline V gene are SGHTA and FQGNSA. This CDR3 has 18 amino acids. J was trimmed by 2 bases and V by 4 bases; bases with no gene match: 10. CDR3 coding DNA: TGTGCCAGCAGCTATCTCGGACTAGCGGGGGAAACACAAGAGACCCAGTACTTC. Amino acid sequence: CASSYLGLAGETQETQYF.

The V gene is TRBV7-7, the J gene TRBJ2-2, with 9 positions matching TRBD1. V lost 5 bases and J lost 5; bases outside the gene matches: 6. CDR1 is SSHAT and CDR2 is FNYEAQ in the germline V gene (reference sequence). The CDR3 has 15 amino acids. CDR3 in amino acids: CASSPGQGSTGELFF. Written as DNA, the CDR3 is TGTGCCAGCAGCCCCGGACAGGGGTCGACCGGGGAGCTGTTTTTT. The whole variable domain, remainder taken from reference TRBV7-7 and TRBJ2-2, is GAGVSQSPRYKVTKRGQDVTLRCDPISSHATLYWYQQALGQGPEFLTYFNYEAQPDKSGLPSDRFSAERPEGSISTLTIQRTEQRDSAMYRCASSPGQGSTGELFFGEGSRLTVL.

This chain's CDR3 is CASSEGPSGGVYF. CDR3 DNA: TGTGCCAGCAGTGAAGGACCATCGGGGGGGGTTTACTTC. The chain recombines TRBV6-1 with TRBJ2-7, with 8 bases that match TRBD2. The trim removed 1 base at V and 13 bases at J, leaving 9 bases unmatched. The CDR3 runs to 13 residues. Per germline, CDR1 MNHNS and CDR2 SASEGT.

The chain couples TRBV15 to TRBJ1-3; 9 nucleotides align to TRBD1. V was clipped by 0 bases and J by 9 bases; unmatched bases: 9. Germline lookup yields CDR1 LNHNV and CDR2 YYDKDF (reference sequence). CDR3 length: 16 amino acids. The CDR3 here is CATSRDPTGGFGTIYF. In DNA, the CDR3 is TGTGCCACCAGCAGAGACCCGACAGGGGGTTTTGGCACCATATATTTT.

The chain joins TRBV3-1 (or the pseudogene TRBV3-2) to TRBJ2-3, with TRBD2 matching over 9 bases. Trimming at V came to 1 base and at J to 4 bases, leaving 0 bases not matched to a gene. The CDR3 has 14 amino acids. Germline loops: CDR1 LGHDT, CDR2 YNNKEL (reference sequence). CDR3 bases: TGTGCCAGCAGCCAAGCTAGCGGGGCAGATACGCAGTATTTT. This encodes CASSQASGADTQYF.

The rearrangement uses TRBV19 and TRBJ1-5; D ambiguous. Trimming shortened V by 3 bases and J by 4 bases, and 19 bases separated the two germline ends. CDR1 is LNHDA and CDR2 is SQIVND in the germline V gene (reference sequence). The CDR3 spans 17 residues. This CDR3 reads CASSMGEGLMRNQPQHF. The DNA of the CDR3 is TGTGCCAGTAGTATGGGAGAGGGATTGATGCGTAATCAGCCCCAGCATTTT.

V and J are TRBV6-5 and TRBJ2-7; D is unclear. Trimming cost V 6 bases and J 2 bases, with 11 bases left between them. The CDR3 contains 13 residues. Germline V gives CDR1 MNHEY, CDR2 SVGAGI. DNA for the CDR3: TGTGCCAGCAGCCGAGGCCGACCCTACGAGCAGTACTTC. Residues: CASSRGRPYEQYF.

The chain recombines TRBV5-8 with TRBJ1-2; 11 nucleotides line up with TRBD1. The V gene end was trimmed by 6 bases and the J gene end by 8 bases; junction bases not matched to a gene: 9. The CDR3 is made up of 14 amino acids. CDR1 SGHTS and CDR2 YDEGEE come from the germline V gene. For the CDR3, the DNA is TGTGCCAGCACCCAATTATGGACAGGGGGCGGCTACACCTTC. It is translated as CASTQLWTGGGYTF.

About this clone itself: A read error may produce the germline difference seen at one junction end. CDR3: CAVSRASSSNEQFF. The DNA for the CDR3 is TGTGCCGTAAGCCGGGCTAGCTCCTCCAATGAGCAGTTCTTC. This sequence joins TRBV6-5 and TRBJ2-1; a weak D match, TRBD2 (5 bases). Germline V gene sequence: CDR1 MNHEY, CDR2 SVGAGI. This CDR3 comprises 14 residues.

This chain connects TRBV21-1 to TRBJ2-7; TRBD2, the table's D call, was not compared with the DNA. TRBV21-1 is a pseudogene segment. The CDR3 spans 19 residues. The CDR3: CASSKRTSGGEPGPYEQYF. Written as DNA, the CDR3 is TGTGCCAGCAGCAAACGGACTAGCGGGGGCGAACCGGGACCCTACGAGCAGTACTTC.

J is TRBJ2-7 and V is TRBV7-6; weak D call: TRBD2 (5 bases). Trimming removed 2 bases from V and 4 bases from J, with 9 bases in between. This CDR3 contains 13 residues. Per the germline V gene, CDR1 is SGHVS and CDR2 is FNYEAQ. CDR3 loop: CASSLFTGYEQYF. The CDR3 region has the DNA TGTGCCAGCAGCTTATTTACGGGGTACGAGCAGTACTTC.

This sequence joins TRBV6-5 and TRBJ1-3, with TRBD1 identical over 7 bases. The CDR3 loop spans 14 amino acids. Trimming took 4 bases from V and 4 from J; bases not matched to a gene: 4. Looked up from germline, CDR1 is MNHEY and CDR2 is SVGAGI. CDR3 region: CASSSNRGGNTIYF. The DNA for the CDR3 is TGTGCCAGCAGTTCCAACAGGGGAGGAAACACCATATATTTT.

The chain links TRBV6-1 to TRBJ2-5; D gene ambiguous. Germline values: CDR1 MNHNS, CDR2 SASEGT. There are 14 residues in the CDR3. V gave up 1 base and J gave up 1 base, with 7 bases separating them. The CDR3 nucleotides are TGTGCCAGCAGTGAAGGGCGGTTCCAAGAGACCCAGTACTTC. This gives the protein CASSEGRFQETQYF.

CDR3 region: CASSLHRDSIDDTEAFF. Here the CDR3 DNA reads TGTGCCAGCAGCTTACACCGGGACAGCATTGATGACACTGAAGCTTTCTTT. V and J are TRBV7-6 and TRBJ1-1, with 7 positions matching TRBD1. J lost 3 bases, V lost 2 bases, and 12 bases had no gene match. The CDR3 contains 17 residues. Germline assignment: CDR1 SGHVS and CDR2 FNYEAQ.

This chain uses TRBV10-3 with TRBJ2-5; 8 bases are a match to TRBD1. Per the germline V gene, CDR1 is ENHRY and CDR2 is SYGVKD. The J segment lost 3 bases and the V segment lost 6 bases, leaving 3 bases of the junction unmatched. The CDR3 consists of 13 residues. This CDR3 is CAISSTGEETQYF. The CDR3 DNA follows: TGTGCCATCAGCTCGACAGGGGAAGAGACCCAGTACTTC.

V usage is TRBV11-3 and J usage is TRBJ2-3, with a possible D match to TRBD2 (6 bases). Per the germline V gene, CDR1 is SGHNT and CDR2 is YENEEA. Trimming cost V 8 bases and J 4 bases, with 13 bases left between them. The CDR3 is 13 amino acids. The CDR3 DNA is TGTGCCAGCTCCTTGGAGGGTGCAGATACGCAGTATTTT. This gives the protein CASSLEGADTQYF.

The genes are TRBV5-4 and TRBJ1-2; 8 positions agree with TRBD1. The CDR3 extends over 15 amino acids. With V trimmed by 1 base and J by 4 bases, 6 bases remained unmatched. Germline loops: CDR1 SGHNT, CDR2 YYREEE (reference sequence). In DNA, the CDR3 is TGTGCCAGCAGCTTGACAACAGGGGGGGCCTATGGCTACACCTTC. Protein product: CASSLTTGGAYGYTF.

J is TRBJ1-6 and V is TRBV4-1, with TRBD1 matching 7 bases. V lost 5 bases and J lost 3; bases outside the gene matches: 1. CDR1 is MGHRA and CDR2 is YSYEKL in the germline V gene. The CDR3 loop spans 14 amino acids. As DNA, the CDR3 is TGCGCCAGCAGCAGGGACAGCTATAATTCACCCCTCCACTTT. The encoded protein is CASSRDSYNSPLHF.

This clone has a single count. The rearrangement joins TRBV5-4 to TRBJ2-7; 7 nucleotides match TRBD1. The CDR3 runs 14 residues. Germline trimming cut 4 bases from V and 1 base from J; bases unmatched to any gene: 5. Germline V gene lookup returns CDR1 SGHNT and CDR2 YYREEE (reference sequence). CDR3 sequence (DNA): TGTGCCAGCAGCCCGGGACAGATGTCCTACGAGCAGTACTTC. This codes for CASSPGQMSYEQYF.